The present TCR beta chain was sequenced within a study of cytomegalovirus exposure and HLA in healthy donors. General study findings and limits: Accounts indicate the classifier identified cytomegalovirus status with strong specificity and sensitivity.

On this clone itself: As yet, its antigen is unknown.

The validation cohort, a group of over a hundred subjects, included the donors and was separate from the roughly 670-subject first cohort. Data came from immunoSEQ multiplex PCR; TCRdb stores just in-frame clones and leaves some out. This repertoire shows fewer than 150,000 clones, about 83% found once; its top ten account for 4.9%. Germline V gene data show CDR1 as SGHRS and CDR2 as YFSETQ. V shed 4 bases, J shed 7 bases, and the junction held 4 bases outside the gene matches. The CDR3 spans 14 residues. Sequenced sample: PBMCs. The sequence derives from a man aged 18 to 29 in good health and CMV-seronegative. The chain carries TRBV5-1 and TRBJ2-1; 11 bases line up with TRBD2. CDR3 nucleotides: TGCGCCAGCAGCCGCGGGACTAGCGGTAATGAGCAGTTCTTC. Translation: CASSRGTSGNEQFF. Full variable domain (missing parts from reference TRBV5-1 and TRBJ2-1): KAGVTQTPRYLIKTRGQQVTLSCSPISGHRSVSWYQQTPGQGLQFLFEYFSETQRNKGNFPGRFSGRQFSNSRSEMNVSTLELGDSALYLCASSRGTSGNEQFFGPGTRLTVL.